This T cell receptor (beta chain) is drawn from a study of cytomegalovirus exposure and HLA in healthy donors. A note on this clone: Its antigen is unknown.

The CDR3 spans 16 residues. The germline V gene encodes CDR1 LGHNT and CDR2 FRNRAP. The V gene end was trimmed by 1 base and the J gene end by 1 base; junction bases not matched to a gene: 5. With 60 Vbeta and 13 Jbeta primers, the PCR was carried out. Sequencing used immunoSEQ multiplex PCR; TCRdb keeps in-frame clones, though not all of them. The table lists fewer than 250,000 clones, roughly 76% of them singletons. Overall study findings and caveats: Cytomegalovirus-associated TCR beta chains were listed, numbering 164. Later analysis identified a missense DCLRE1C variant that was linked to TCR beta V- and J-gene trimming. Accounts indicate the classifier identified cytomegalovirus status with strong specificity and sensitivity.

The specimen was PBMCs. The J gene is TRBJ2-3, the V gene TRBV12-5; 7 bases are a match to TRBD2. The receptor was isolated from a woman aged 25 to 39 in good health and CMV-seropositive. In DNA form, the CDR3 reads TGTGCTAGTGGTTTGGGTGGCAGCGGGGGCACAGATACGCAGTATTTT. It is translated as CASGLGGSGGTDTQYF.